This T cell receptor beta chain came from a study of cytomegalovirus exposure and HLA in healthy donors. At the level of the study: Unique TCRs from HLA-typed donors, about 85 million of them, were held in an early data release.

Findings of the study overall: Rare TCR sequences predominated, though certain public TCRs were found in many donors.

V shed 5 bases and J 1 base; nucleotides not matched to a gene: 4. The CDR3 totals 15 residues. Looked up from germline, CDR1 is SEHNR and CDR2 is FQNEAQ (reference sequence). Use of 60 Vbeta and 13 Jbeta primers characterized the PCR. This table comes from immunoSEQ multiplex PCR, and its TCRdb copy is limited to in-frame clones, with some not included. The sample lists some 180,000 clones; roughly 74% were seen once. Worth noting for this clone: Its cognate antigen is unknown.

V usage is TRBV7-9 and J usage is TRBJ1-4; TRBD1 matches 7 bases. The TCR comes from a female donor in good health and CMV-seronegative. The sequenced sample consisted of PBMCs. Here the CDR3 DNA reads TGTGCCAGCAGCCTCGCAGGGGGAACTAATGAAAAACTGTTTTTT. It translates to CASSLAGGTNEKLFF. Based on the CDR3 plus reference TRBV7-9 and TRBJ1-4, the full variable domain is DTGVSQNPRHKITKRGQNVTFRCDPISEHNRLYWYRQTLGQGPEFLTYFQNEAQLEKSRLLSDRFSAERPKGSFSTLEIQRTEQGDSAMYLCASSLAGGTNEKLFFGSGTQLSVL.